These 28 T cell receptor beta chains came from one sample sequenced in a study of blood T cell repertoires in COVID-19. Libraries were prepared by immunoSEQ multiplex PCR; TCRdb keeps only in-frame clonotypes and omits some of them. The table shows a few hundred thousand clones, with roughly 87% occurring only once. Sequences were obtained from PBMCs or T cells enriched from blood (not recorded which). These receptors all stem from a woman aged 25 to 39 who had recovered from COVID-19.

CDR3 protein: CASSLGARTQHF. In DNA form, the CDR3 reads TGTGCCAGCAGTTTAGGGGCCAGGACCCAGCATTTT. The V gene is TRBV12-3 or TRBV12-4, the J gene TRBJ1-5; D remains ambiguous. This CDR3 comprises 12 residues. V lost 1 base and J 11 bases, leaving 9 bases between the germline ends.

Concerning this clone itself: An end of the junction differs from the germline gene, which may be a read error. V is TRBV7-2 and J is TRBJ1-4; D may be TRBD1 (6 bases). This CDR3 region has 13 residues. Germline CDR1 is SGHTA and CDR2 is FQGNSA. CDR3 loop: CASLRGAGEKLFF. CDR3 sequence (DNA): TGTGCCAGCCTACGGGGGGCAGGTGAAAAGCTGTTTTTT.

The gene calls are TRBV28 and TRBJ2-1; 7 bases align to TRBD1. This CDR3 spans 12 amino acids. V shed 3 bases, J shed 12 bases, and the junction held 5 bases outside the gene matches. Germline V gene data show CDR1 as MDHEN and CDR2 as SYDVKM. The CDR3 here is CASSLIRQGQFF. CDR3 DNA sequence: TGTGCCAGCAGTTTGATCAGACAGGGGCAGTTCTTC.

V and J are TRBV5-1 and TRBJ1-1, with D possibly being TRBD1 (6 bases). The germline CDR1 and CDR2 sequences are SGHRS and YFSETQ. With 1 base removed from V and 7 bases from J, the gap between germline ends came to 11 bases. This CDR3 spans 13 amino acids. CDR3 nucleotides: TGCGCCAGCAGCTTGCAGGTAGGGGGTGAAGCTTTCTTT. This codes for CASSLQVGGEAFF.

The chain has TRBV24-1 and TRBJ2-5, with D tentatively TRBD2 (5 bases). Trimming took off 9 bases at V and 4 bases at J, with 14 bases between the two ends. This CDR3 is built from 13 residues. Germline lookup yields CDR1 KGHDR and CDR2 SFDVKD. CDR3 bases: TGTGCCACCTCCTTGGGCCGGGGAGAGACCCAGTACTTC. Translated, it gives CATSLGRGETQYF.

The chain's CDR3 is CASSLQELNTGELFF. The CDR3, as DNA: TGCGCCAGCAGCCTACAGGAACTAAACACCGGGGAGCTGTTTTTT. The chain employs TRBV5-1 and TRBJ2-2; the D gene is possibly TRBD1 (5 bases). CDR1 and CDR2 (germline): SGHRS, YFSETQ. The CDR3 runs to 15 residues. Deletions cut 4 bases from V and 2 bases from J, with 12 bases between.

The CDR3 DNA is TGTGCCAGCAGGGGAACCGGGACAGGGGGACGCTCGGGGGCCAACGTCCTGACTTTC. It codes for CASRGTGTGGRSGANVLTF. The chain recombines TRBV11-2 with TRBJ2-6; 11 nucleotides match TRBD1. The CDR3 has 19 residues. The trim removed 6 bases at V and 4 bases at J, leaving 14 bases unmatched. Germline CDR1 SGHAT, CDR2 FQNNGV.

The rearrangement joins TRBV27 to TRBJ2-7; 7 bases are a match to TRBD2. The junction had 7 bases not matched to a gene; V was cut back by 8 bases and J by 0 bases. CDR1 and CDR2 from the germline V gene are MNHEY and SMNVEV (reference sequence). This CDR3 contains 14 residues. This CDR3 reads CASGSTSSSYEQYF. CDR3 DNA sequence: TGTGCCAGCGGGTCGACTAGCTCCTCCTACGAGCAGTACTTC.

This clone was picked up one time. V is TRBV4-1 and J is TRBJ1-2; 8 bases line up with TRBD1. The CDR3 contains 16 residues. V was clipped by 4 bases and J by 6 bases; unmatched bases: 13. CDR1 is MGHRA and CDR2 is YSYEKL in the germline V gene. The CDR3 is CASSLSPRTGRDGYTF. The CDR3 DNA sequence: TGCGCCAGCAGCCTCTCGCCCCGGACAGGGAGAGATGGCTACACCTTC.

This clone was recorded once. CDR3 coding DNA: TGTGCCAGCTCAAACGGGACAGGGTCGCTCGAGCAGTACTTC. Protein: CASSNGTGSLEQYF. This chain joins TRBV7-9 and TRBJ2-7, with 9 bases lining up with TRBD1. V dropped 8 bases and J dropped 6; count of bases not matched to a gene: 11. The CDR3 is 14 amino acids. Germline values: CDR1 SEHNR, CDR2 FQNEAQ (reference sequence).

The J gene is TRBJ2-7, the V gene TRBV19; tentatively, D is TRBD1 (5 bases). V lost 3 bases, J lost 5 bases, and 17 bases lay in between. Germline values: CDR1 LNHDA, CDR2 SQIVND (reference sequence). The CDR3 has 15 residues. CDR3 residues: CASSIRGKAMDEQYF. The CDR3, as DNA: TGTGCCAGTAGTATTAGGGGCAAGGCTATGGACGAGCAGTACTTC.

This chain connects TRBV7-2 to TRBJ1-3; TRBD1 might be the D (5 bases). Trimming left V 0 bases short and J 3 bases short, with 12 bases between. Germline V CDR1 and CDR2: SGHTA, FQGNSA. There are 16 residues in the CDR3. The CDR3, as DNA: TGTGCCAGCAGCTTAGCGTCCGGGGGACTTGGAAACACCATATATTTT. This translates into CASSLASGGLGNTIYF.

CDR3 sequence (DNA): TGCGCCAGCAGCCAAGAAAGGGGGACAGGCCGCTCCTACGAGCAGTACTTC. Translated, it gives CASSQERGTGRSYEQYF. This chain joins TRBV4-1 and TRBJ2-7; 8 nucleotides agree with TRBD1. From germline, CDR1 is MGHRA and CDR2 YSYEKL. With V trimmed by 0 bases and J by 0 bases, 7 bases remained unmatched. The length of the CDR3 is 17 residues.

This chain connects TRBV19 to TRBJ2-7; D gene unclear. The ends were cut back, 2 bases at V and 3 bases at J, with 8 bases in the middle. Germline V gene lookup returns CDR1 LNHDA and CDR2 SQIVND (reference sequence). CDR3 length equals 13 residues. The CDR3 DNA follows: TGTGCCAGTAGTATAATGCCAGACTACGAGCAGTACTTC. Protein product: CASSIMPDYEQYF.

The V call is TRBV4-2, the J call TRBJ1-2, with 9 nucleotides matching TRBD1. CDR1 and CDR2 from the germline V gene are LGHNA and YNFKEQ. CDR3 length: 15 amino acids. V lost 4 bases to trimming and J lost 4 bases; unmatched junction nucleotides: 7. In DNA, the CDR3 is TGTGCCAGCAGCCTGTTGCCGGGACAGGGCTATGGCTACACCTTC. It codes for CASSLLPGQGYGYTF.

The chain recombines TRBV11-1 with TRBJ1-1; possibly TRBD1 for D (6 bases). The germline V and J ends were trimmed by 3 bases and 6 bases, with 11 bases remaining between them. The CDR3 spans 13 residues. Germline V CDR1 and CDR2: SGHAT, FQDESV (reference sequence). The CDR3 sequence is CASSFTGPPEAFF. Here the CDR3 DNA reads TGTGCCAGCAGCTTTACAGGGCCTCCTGAAGCTTTCTTT.

J is TRBJ1-2 and V is TRBV7-2; possibly TRBD1 for D (5 bases). This CDR3 has 14 residues. Trimming shortened V by 2 bases and J by 4 bases, and 11 bases separated the two germline ends. Germline CDR1 is SGHTA and CDR2 is FQGNSA. CDR3 nucleotides: TGTGCCAGCAGCTTACCTTCGGGGGGCTATGGCTACACCTTC. Its translation is CASSLPSGGYGYTF.

The chain employs TRBV7-9 and TRBJ1-2; TRBD1 agrees at 7 bases. This CDR3 has 14 amino acids. Looked up from germline, CDR1 is SEHNR and CDR2 is FQNEAQ (reference sequence). Trimming cost V 5 bases and J 7 bases; bases outside gene matches: 10. The CDR3 loop is CASSPAGTDFGYTF. In DNA form, the CDR3 reads TGTGCCAGCAGCCCAGCCGGGACAGATTTTGGCTACACCTTC. Supplemented by reference TRBV7-9 and TRBJ1-2, the full variable domain reads DTGVSQNPRHKITKRGQNVTFRCDPISEHNRLYWYRQTLGQGPEFLTYFQNEAQLEKSRLLSDRFSAERPKGSFSTLEIQRTEQGDSAMYLCASSPAGTDFGYTFGSGTRLTVV.

The V call is TRBV2, the J call TRBJ2-3; 13 bases map to TRBD2. The CDR3 spans 17 residues. Germline assignment: CDR1 SNHLY and CDR2 FYNNEI. Trimming cost V 10 bases and J 0 bases; bases outside gene matches: 10. This CDR3 reads CATRPGLAGSSTDTQYF. CDR3 bases: TGTGCCACACGACCGGGACTAGCGGGGTCTAGCACAGATACGCAGTATTTT.

The chain recombines TRBV19 with TRBJ1-6; unclear D gene. This CDR3 is 16 amino acids long. In germline, CDR1 is LNHDA, CDR2 SQIVND (reference sequence). The ends were cut back, 8 bases at V and 0 bases at J, with 14 bases in the middle. The CDR3 DNA is TGTGCCAGTTCTCAAGAAGTAGACTCCTATAATTCACCCCTCCACTTT. The encoded protein is CASSQEVDSYNSPLHF.

The chain has TRBV29-1 and TRBJ1-5; 8 nucleotides match TRBD1. Per the germline V gene, CDR1 is SQVTM and CDR2 is ANQGSEA. The CDR3 contains 15 residues. After removal of 2 bases from V and 3 bases from J, the junction contained 6 bases not matched to a gene. CDR3 loop: CSVELQTGANQPQHF. The CDR3 DNA reads TGCAGCGTTGAACTCCAGACAGGGGCCAATCAGCCCCAGCATTTT.

The V gene is TRBV11-2, the J gene TRBJ2-6; D not resolved. From germline, CDR1 is SGHAT and CDR2 FQNNGV. This CDR3 spans 13 amino acids. V dropped 4 bases and J dropped 6 bases, with 7 bases sitting between them. CDR3 loop: CASSSLKANVLTF. The CDR3 nucleotides read TGTGCCAGCAGCTCCCTTAAGGCCAACGTCCTGACTTTC.

A word on this clone: Other DNA sequences from this sample encode an identical CDR3 as well. The genes are TRBV28 and TRBJ1-4; 8 bases map to TRBD1. The CDR3 totals 14 residues. V lost 4 bases to trimming and J lost 5 bases; unmatched junction nucleotides: 3. Germline CDR1 is MDHEN and CDR2 is SYDVKM. CDR3 in amino acids: CASSSGQENEKLFF. CDR3 nucleotide sequence: TGTGCCAGCAGTTCGGGACAGGAGAATGAAAAACTGTTTTTT. Variable domain in full (rest from reference TRBV28 and TRBJ1-4): DVKVTQSSRYLVKRTGEKVFLECVQDMDHENMFWYRQDPGLGLRLIYFSYDVKMKEKGDIPEGYSVSREKKERFSLILESASTNQTSMYLCASSSGQENEKLFFGSGTQLSVL.

The rearrangement uses TRBV5-1 and TRBJ2-5, with 12 bases matching TRBD2. V lost 0 bases, J lost 2 bases, and 5 bases stayed unmatched. CDR1 SGHRS and CDR2 YFSETQ come from the germline V gene. The CDR3 contains 17 residues. The CDR3 DNA reads TGCGCCAGCAGCTTGGCAAGTCTAGCGGGGGGGCAAGAGACCCAGTACTTC. This encodes CASSLASLAGGQETQYF.

On this clone itself: In the same sample, other DNA sequences code for this CDR3. The V and J genes are TRBV5-1 and TRBJ1-1; D not resolved. In germline, CDR1 is SGHRS, CDR2 YFSETQ. This CDR3 spans 14 amino acids. Trimming took 0 bases from V and 6 from J, leaving 12 bases between them. The CDR3 DNA sequence: TGCGCCAGCAGCTTGGGGACTGGTCGGGCTGAAGCTTTCTTT. This codes for CASSLGTGRAEAFF.

The V gene is TRBV28, the J gene TRBJ2-1, with 8 bases fitting TRBD1. The CDR3 covers 15 residues. Germline V CDR1 and CDR2: MDHEN, SYDVKM. Trimming at V came to 2 bases and at J to 4 bases, leaving 4 bases not matched to a gene. CDR3 in amino acids: CASSLGGQVYNEQFF. Written as DNA, the CDR3 is TGTGCCAGCAGTTTAGGGGGACAGGTATACAATGAGCAGTTCTTC.

Only a few counts were recorded for this clone. The chain uses TRBV28 and TRBJ1-2, with 9 nucleotides matching TRBD1. Germline V CDR1 and CDR2: MDHEN, SYDVKM. CDR3 length: 13 residues. The V gene end was trimmed by 5 bases and the J gene end by 7 bases; junction bases not matched to a gene: 5. In DNA form, the CDR3 reads TGTGCCAGCAGTAAGGGACAGGGTCGTGGCTACACCTTC. Translating gives CASSKGQGRGYTF.

This clone was found a few times. This chain uses TRBV11-3 with TRBJ2-1; 12 bases agree with TRBD2. This CDR3 region has 15 residues. Trimming at V came to 1 base and at J to 7 bases, leaving 2 bases not matched to a gene. Germline CDR1 reads SGHNT; CDR2 reads YENEEA. This chain's CDR3 is CASSLASGRGNEQFF. In nucleotides, the CDR3 is TGTGCCAGCAGCTTAGCTAGCGGGAGGGGGAATGAGCAGTTCTTC.